This T cell receptor beta chain was profiled in a study of blood T cell repertoires in COVID-19. Repertoires were generated with immunoSEQ multiplex PCR, while TCRdb's copy carries only in-frame clones and drops some. This table holds approximately 210,000 clones, almost 85% found once. The V gene lost 4 bases and the J gene lost 4 bases, with 18 bases spanning the gap. The CDR3 runs to 16 residues. The germline V gene encodes CDR1 SGDLS and CDR2 YYNGEE. Sequenced sample: PBMCs or T cells enriched from blood (not recorded which). This clonotype was obtained from a man in his forties who had recovered from COVID-19. The rearrangement links TRBV9 to TRBJ2-1, with D tentatively TRBD2 (6 bases). DNA of the CDR3: TGTGCCAGCAGCCCCCCGGCGGGACTCTTTTACAATGAGCAGTTCTTC. Translation: CASSPPAGLFYNEQFF.